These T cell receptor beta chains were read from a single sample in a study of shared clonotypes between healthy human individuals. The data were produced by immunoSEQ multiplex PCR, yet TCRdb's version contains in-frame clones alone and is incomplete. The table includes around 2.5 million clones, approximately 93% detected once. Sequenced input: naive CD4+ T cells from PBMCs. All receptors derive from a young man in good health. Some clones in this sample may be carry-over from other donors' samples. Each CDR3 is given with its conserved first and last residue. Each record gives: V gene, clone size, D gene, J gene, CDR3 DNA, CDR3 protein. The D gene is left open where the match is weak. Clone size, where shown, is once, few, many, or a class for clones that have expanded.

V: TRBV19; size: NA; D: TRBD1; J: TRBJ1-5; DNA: TGTGCCAGTAGACAGGGGATCTCGGGCAATCAGCCCCAGCATTTT; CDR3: CASRQGISGNQPQHF
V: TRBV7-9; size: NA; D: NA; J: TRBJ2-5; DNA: TGTGCCAGTTCACAAGAGACCCAGTACTTC; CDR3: CASSQETQYF
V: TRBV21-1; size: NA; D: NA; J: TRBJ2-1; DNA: TGTGCCAGCAGCAAATACGTCAGGGGTAATGAGCAGTTCTTC; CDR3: CASSKYVRGNEQFF
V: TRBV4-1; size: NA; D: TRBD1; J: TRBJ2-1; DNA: TGCGCCAGCAGCCAAGACAATCAACCCGGACAGGGGGCGCGCTATGAGCAGTTCTTC; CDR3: CASSQDNQPGQGARYEQFF
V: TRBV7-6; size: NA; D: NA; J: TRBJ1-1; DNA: TGTGCCAGCAGTCCGGACAGCCCTGAAGCTTTCTTT; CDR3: CASSPDSPEAFF
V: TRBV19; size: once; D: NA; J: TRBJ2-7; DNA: TGTGCCAGTAGTCCCCCCATTCGGGGAGACCCTTACGAGCAGTACTTC; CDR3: CASSPPIRGDPYEQYF
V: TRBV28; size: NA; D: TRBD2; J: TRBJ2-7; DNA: TGTGCCAGCAGTCCGGGACTAGCGGGCTACGAGCAGTACTTC; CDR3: CASSPGLAGYEQYF
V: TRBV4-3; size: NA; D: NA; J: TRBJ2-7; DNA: TGCGCCAGCAGCCAACTTCAGGGCGGAGTATCCTACGAGCAGTACTTC; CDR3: CASSQLQGGVSYEQYF
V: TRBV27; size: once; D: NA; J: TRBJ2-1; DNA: TGTGCCAGCAGTCCCGACAGTCATGTTAGCGAGTTCTTC; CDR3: CASSPDSHVSEFF
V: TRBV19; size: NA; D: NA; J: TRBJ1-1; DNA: TGTGCCAGTAGTCCCCAGGGCAGTCCACCCACTGAAGCTTTCTTT; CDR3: CASSPQGSPPTEAFF
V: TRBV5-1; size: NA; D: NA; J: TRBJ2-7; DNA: TGCGCCAGCAGCGGTCCGGGCCTATCCTACGAGCAGTACTTC; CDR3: CASSGPGLSYEQYF
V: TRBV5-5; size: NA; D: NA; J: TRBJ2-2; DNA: TGTGCCAGCAGCGCAGCTCGGACAGTTGGGATCGGGGAGCTGTTTTTT; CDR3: CASSAARTVGIGELFF
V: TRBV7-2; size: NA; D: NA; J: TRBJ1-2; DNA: TGTGCCAGCAGCTTAGACAGCTCCGCTTATGGCTACACCTTC; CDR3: CASSLDSSAYGYTF
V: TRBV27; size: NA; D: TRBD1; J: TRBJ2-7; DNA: TGTGCCAGCAGTTCCGGGGGACAGGGGGCTGGGAACTACGAGCAGTACTTC; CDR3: CASSSGGQGAGNYEQYF
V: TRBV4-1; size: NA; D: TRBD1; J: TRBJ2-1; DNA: TGCGCCAGCAGCCAACCGGGACAGAAACCTTACAATGAGCAGTTCTTC; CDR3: CASSQPGQKPYNEQFF
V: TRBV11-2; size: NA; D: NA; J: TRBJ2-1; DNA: TGTGCCAGCAGCTCCGAACCTGGGGGCGGACATGAGCAGTTCTTC; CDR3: CASSSEPGGGHEQFF
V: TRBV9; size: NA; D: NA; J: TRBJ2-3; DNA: TGTGCCAGCAGCGTAGCGTCAGCCGCAGATACGCAGTATTTT; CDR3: CASSVASAADTQYF
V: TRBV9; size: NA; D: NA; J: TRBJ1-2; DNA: TGTGCCAGCAGCCGTCCGACGGGAGGCTACACCTTC; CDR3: CASSRPTGGYTF
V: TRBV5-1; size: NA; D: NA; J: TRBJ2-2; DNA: TGCGCCAGCAGCGCAGCCGGGACAATCACCGGGGAGCTGTTTTTT; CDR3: CASSAAGTITGELFF
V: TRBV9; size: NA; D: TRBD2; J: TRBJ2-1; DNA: TGTGCCAGCAGCCTCCGGACTAGACGAAGGTTTAGTGAGCAGTTCTTC; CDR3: CASSLRTRRRFSEQFF
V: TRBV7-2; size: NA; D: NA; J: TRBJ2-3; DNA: TGTGCCAGCAGCTTAGCCGCTCTTGGTAGCGCAGATACGCAGTATTTT; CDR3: CASSLAALGSADTQYF
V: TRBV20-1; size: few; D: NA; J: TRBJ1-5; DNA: TGCAGTGTAGAGCGGCAGCCCCAGCATTTT; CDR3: CSVERQPQHF